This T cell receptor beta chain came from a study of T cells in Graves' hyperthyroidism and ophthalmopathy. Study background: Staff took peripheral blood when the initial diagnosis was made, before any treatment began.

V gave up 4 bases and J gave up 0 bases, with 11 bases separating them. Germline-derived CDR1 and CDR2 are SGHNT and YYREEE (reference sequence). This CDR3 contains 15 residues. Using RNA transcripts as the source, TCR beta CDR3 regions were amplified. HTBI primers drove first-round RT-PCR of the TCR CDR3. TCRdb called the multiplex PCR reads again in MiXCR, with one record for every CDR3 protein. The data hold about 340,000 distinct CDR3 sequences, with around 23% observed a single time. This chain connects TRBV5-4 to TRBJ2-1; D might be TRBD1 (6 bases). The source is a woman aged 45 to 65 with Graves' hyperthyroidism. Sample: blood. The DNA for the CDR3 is TGTGCCAGCAGCCCAGGGGTTTTCTCCTACAATGAGCAGTTCTTC. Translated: CASSPGVFSYNEQFF.